The rows below give T cell receptor beta chains drawn from one sample of a study of response to subunit inactivated influenza vaccine. TCRdb independently ran MiXCR on the RT-PCR reads; one entry per CDR3 protein. The sample shows 700,000 to 800,000 distinct CDR3 sequences, about 18% of them seen only once. Here the sequenced sample was PBMCs from blood, taken roughly 5 days after vaccination. The receptors shown here come from a middle-aged man who received an inactivated influenza vaccine. Both conserved end residues are part of each CDR3.

v_call: TRBV7-2; j_call: TRBJ2-7; cdr3_length: 15; cdr3_aa: CASSSRGPGVNEQYF
v_call: TRBV12-3/TRBV12-4; j_call: TRBJ2-7; cdr3_length: 14; cdr3_aa: CASSFGGDGYEQYF
v_call: TRBV5-1; j_call: TRBJ1-1; cdr3_length: 13; cdr3_aa: CASSDLMNTEAFF
v_call: TRBV7-6; j_call: TRBJ2-1; cdr3_length: 18; cdr3_aa: CASSPRGLAGDSYNEQFF
v_call: TRBV4-3; j_call: TRBJ1-4; cdr3_length: 15; cdr3_aa: CASSQGRGGWEKLFF
v_call: TRBV20-1; j_call: TRBJ1-1; cdr3_length: 12; cdr3_aa: CSAGQVNTEAFF
v_call: TRBV11-2; j_call: TRBJ2-5; cdr3_length: 18; cdr3_aa: CASSPTSGWGRFQETQYF
v_call: TRBV15; j_call: TRBJ2-1; cdr3_length: 13; cdr3_aa: CATSSKVYNEQFF
v_call: TRBV20-1; j_call: TRBJ2-1; cdr3_length: 10; cdr3_aa: CSAGYNEQFF
v_call: TRBV5-1; j_call: TRBJ1-3; cdr3_length: 15; cdr3_aa: CASSLGQPSGNTIYF
v_call: TRBV20-1; j_call: TRBJ1-1; cdr3_length: 14; cdr3_aa: CSAREAGRNTEAFF
v_call: TRBV28; j_call: TRBJ2-7; cdr3_length: 18; cdr3_aa: CASSGLAGLAGETYEQYF
v_call: TRBV30; j_call: TRBJ1-1; cdr3_length: 12; cdr3_aa: CAWADLNTEAFF
v_call: TRBV20-1; j_call: TRBJ2-2; cdr3_length: 16; cdr3_aa: CSARDMDGYNTGELFF
v_call: TRBV4-3; j_call: TRBJ1-2; cdr3_length: 15; cdr3_aa: CASSQDYRQGYGYTF
v_call: TRBV11-2; j_call: TRBJ2-4; cdr3_length: 20; cdr3_aa: CASSLDYLAAGGARLDIQYF